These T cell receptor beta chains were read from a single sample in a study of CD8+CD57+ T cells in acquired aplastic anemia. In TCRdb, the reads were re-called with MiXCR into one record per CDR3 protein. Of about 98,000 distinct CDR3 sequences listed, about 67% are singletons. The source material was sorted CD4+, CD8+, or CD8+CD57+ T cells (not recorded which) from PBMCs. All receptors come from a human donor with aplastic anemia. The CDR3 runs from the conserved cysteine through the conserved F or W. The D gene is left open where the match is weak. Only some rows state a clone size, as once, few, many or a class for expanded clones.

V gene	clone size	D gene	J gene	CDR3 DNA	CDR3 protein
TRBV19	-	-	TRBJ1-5	TGTGCCAGTAGTGGAGGACAGCGCAATCAGCCCCAGCATTTT	CASSGGQRNQPQHF
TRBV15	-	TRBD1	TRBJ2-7	TGTGCCACCAGCTACCCAGGGGGAGACACCTACGAGCAGTACTTC	CATSYPGGDTYEQYF
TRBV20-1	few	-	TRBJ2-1	TGCAGTGCTAGAGAGGTTGGAGAGCAGTTCTTC	CSAREVGEQFF
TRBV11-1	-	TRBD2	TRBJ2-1	TGTGCCAGCAGCTTCCCGGGACTAGCGGGGGGTTACGAGCAGTTCTTC	CASSFPGLAGGYEQFF
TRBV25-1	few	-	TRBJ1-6	TGTGCCAGCAGTGACCTAGAGGCAGGCCGGCGGAATTCACCCCTCCACTTT	CASSDLEAGRRNSPLHF
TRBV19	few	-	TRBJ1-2	TGTGCCAGTACCCCTTGGGGGGAAGTTGGCTACACCTTC	CASTPWGEVGYTF
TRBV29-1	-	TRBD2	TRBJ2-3	TGCAGCGTTGTAGGTAGCGGGGAGGACCCTAGCACAGATACGCAGTATTTT	CSVVGSGEDPSTDTQYF
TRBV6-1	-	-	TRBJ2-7	TGTGCCAGCAGTGAACAGGGGTACTACGAGCAGTACTTC	CASSEQGYYEQYF
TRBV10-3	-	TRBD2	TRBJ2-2	TGTGCCATCAGTGAGATCCTAGCGGGCGCGAACACCGGGGAGCTGTTTTTT	CAISEILAGANTGELFF
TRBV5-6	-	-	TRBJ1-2	TGTGCCAGCAGCTTGGACCCCATCGGACTTCGCTACACCTTC	CASSLDPIGLRYTF
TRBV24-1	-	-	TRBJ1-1	TGTGCCACCATAGTGACACCCATGAACACTGAAGCTTTCTTT	CATIVTPMNTEAFF
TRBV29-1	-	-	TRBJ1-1	TGCAGCGTTGTCCCAGCTATACTGAACACTGAAGCTTTCTTT	CSVVPAILNTEAFF
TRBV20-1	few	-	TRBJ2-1	TGCAGTGCGCCAGTGTACAATGAGCAGTTCTTC	CSAPVYNEQFF
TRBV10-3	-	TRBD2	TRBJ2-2	TGTGCCATCAGTGGGCCGGGTAGCGGGGGTTCGAACACCGGGGAGCTGTTTTTT	CAISGPGSGGSNTGELFF
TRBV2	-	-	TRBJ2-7	TGTGCCAGCAGTGGTGGAGGCGAGCAGTACTTC	CASSGGGEQYF
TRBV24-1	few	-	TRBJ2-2	TGTGCCACCAGTGATTCCTCCCCAGGGCGAGGCGGGGAGCTGTTTTTT	CATSDSSPGRGGELFF
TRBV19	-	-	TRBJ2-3	TGTGCCGGTTCAACAGGGAACACAGATACGCAGTATTTT	CAGSTGNTDTQYF
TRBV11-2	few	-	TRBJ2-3	TGTGCCAGCAGCTTAACCCGACGCACAGATACGCAGTATTTT	CASSLTRRTDTQYF
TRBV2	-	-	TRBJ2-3	TGTGCCAGCAGATACAGGGGCACAGATACGCAGTATTTT	CASRYRGTDTQYF
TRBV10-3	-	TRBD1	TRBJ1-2	TGTGCCATCAGCCAGGGGGCGGCATTTTCTGGCTACACCTTC	CAISQGAAFSGYTF
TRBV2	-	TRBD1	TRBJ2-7	TGCGCCAGCAGGAGGGGGACAGGGGAATTCGGGCAGTACTTC	CASRRGTGEFGQYF
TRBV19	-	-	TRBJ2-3	TGTGCCAGTACCCCCCCAACGAGGGATACGCAGTATTTT	CASTPPTRDTQYF
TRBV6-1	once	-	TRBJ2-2	TGTGCCAGCACCCGGACAGTCCTCCGCCCCGCCGGGGAGCTGTTTTTT	CASTRTVLRPAGELFF
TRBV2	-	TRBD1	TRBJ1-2	TGTGCCAGCAGAGCCCCGGGACAGGGAAACGGCTACACCTTC	CASRAPGQGNGYTF